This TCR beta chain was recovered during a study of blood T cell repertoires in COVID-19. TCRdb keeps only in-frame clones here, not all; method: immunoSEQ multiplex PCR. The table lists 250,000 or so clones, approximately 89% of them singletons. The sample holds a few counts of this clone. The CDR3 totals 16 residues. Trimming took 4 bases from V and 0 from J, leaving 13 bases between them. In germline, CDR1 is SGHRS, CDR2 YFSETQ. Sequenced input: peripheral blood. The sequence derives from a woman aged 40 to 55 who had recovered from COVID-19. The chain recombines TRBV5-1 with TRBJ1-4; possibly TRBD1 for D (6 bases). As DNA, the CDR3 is TGCGCCAGCAGCCGCGGACAGACCGCAACTAATGAAAAACTGTTTTTT. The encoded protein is CASSRGQTATNEKLFF.